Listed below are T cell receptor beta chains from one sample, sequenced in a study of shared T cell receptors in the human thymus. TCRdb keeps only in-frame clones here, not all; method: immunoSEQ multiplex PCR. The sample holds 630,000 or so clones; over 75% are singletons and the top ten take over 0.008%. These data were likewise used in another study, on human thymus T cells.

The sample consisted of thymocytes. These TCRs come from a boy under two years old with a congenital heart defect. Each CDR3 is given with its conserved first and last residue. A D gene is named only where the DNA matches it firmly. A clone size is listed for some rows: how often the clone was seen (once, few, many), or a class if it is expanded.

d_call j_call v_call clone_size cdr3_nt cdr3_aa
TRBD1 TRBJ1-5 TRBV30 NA TGTGCCTGGAGCCCGCGGACAGGGCGGAATCAGCCCCAGCATTTT CAWSPRTGRNQPQHF
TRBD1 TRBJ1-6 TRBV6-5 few TGTGCCAGCAGTCGTTCCCGGGACAGGGAATCACCCCTCCACTTT CASSRSRDRESPLHF
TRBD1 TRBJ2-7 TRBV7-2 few TGTGCCAGCAGCTTAGCGGGGACAGGGGGCTACGAGCAGTACTTC CASSLAGTGGYEQYF
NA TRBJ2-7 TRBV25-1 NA TGTGCCAGCAGTGAATTGAGTGGAGGAATGGGGGAGCAGTACTTC CASSELSGGMGEQYF
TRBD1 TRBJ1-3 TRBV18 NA TGTGCCAGCTCACCATCGGGACAGGTCTCTGGAAACACCATATATTTT CASSPSGQVSGNTIYF
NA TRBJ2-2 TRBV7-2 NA TGTGCCAGCAGCCCCCTCAGCGGTGGGACCGGGGAGCTGTTTTTT CASSPLSGGTGELFF
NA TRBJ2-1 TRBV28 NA TGTGCCAGCAGCCCAAACTGCCATCAGCAGTTCTTC CASSPNCHQQFF
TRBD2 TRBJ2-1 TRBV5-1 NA TGCGCCAGCAGTCTAGCGGGAGGTTATTTCTTC CASSLAGGYFF
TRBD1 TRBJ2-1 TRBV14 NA TGTGCCAGCAGCCCCCCCGGGACAGGGAGTAATGAGCAGTTCTTC CASSPPGTGSNEQFF
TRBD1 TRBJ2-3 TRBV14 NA TGTGCCAGCAGCCAGAGGACAGGGGGAGGTACGCAGTATTTT CASSQRTGGGTQYF
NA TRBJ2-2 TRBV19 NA TGTGCCAGTAGTATGAAGAGAAACACCGGGGAGCTGTTTTTT CASSMKRNTGELFF
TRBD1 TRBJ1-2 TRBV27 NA TGTGCCAGCAGCGAACAGGGGCCCTCTGGCTACACCTTC CASSEQGPSGYTF
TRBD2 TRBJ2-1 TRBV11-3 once TGTGCCACCAATGACCCGGGACTAGCCCACAATGAGCAGTTCTTC CATNDPGLAHNEQFF
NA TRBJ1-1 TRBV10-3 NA TGTGCCATCGGAAGGGAGGGTGAAGCTTTCTTT CAIGREGEAFF
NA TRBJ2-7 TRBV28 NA TGTGCCAGCAACCGGGACAACTTCTACGAGCAGTACTTC CASNRDNFYEQYF
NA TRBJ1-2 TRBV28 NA TGTGCCAGCAGTCCCAGGCGAGGGTTCGATGGCTACACCTTC CASSPRRGFDGYTF
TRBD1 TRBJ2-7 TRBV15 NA TGTGCCGCCAAACAGGGGCCCGACTCCGAGCAGTACTTC CAAKQGPDSEQYF
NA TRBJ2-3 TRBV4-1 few TGCGCCAGCAGCCAAGAGGAGGGCTCTAGCACAGATACGCAGTATTTT CASSQEEGSSTDTQYF
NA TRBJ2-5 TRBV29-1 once TGCAGCCCTGTGAGGGACCCCAAGGGGGCCCAGTACTTC CSPVRDPKGAQYF
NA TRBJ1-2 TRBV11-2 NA TGTGCCAGCGGGAGGGTTCCCGGGAGTTTCTATGGCTACACCTTC CASGRVPGSFYGYTF
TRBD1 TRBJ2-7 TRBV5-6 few TGTGCCAGCAGCTTGGACGACAGGGCCTACGAGCAGTACTTC CASSLDDRAYEQYF
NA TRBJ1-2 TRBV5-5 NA TGTGCCAGCAGCTCCCGAGGAGGGACCTACTATGGCTACACCTTC CASSSRGGTYYGYTF
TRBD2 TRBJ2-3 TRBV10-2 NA TGCGCCAGCAAATCATCGGGGACTAGCGGGAGTTCCCACACAGATACGCAGTATTTT CASKSSGTSGSSHTDTQYF
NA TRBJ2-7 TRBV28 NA TGTGCCAGCAGTTTTAGGAACAGCCGCTACGAGCAGTACTTC CASSFRNSRYEQYF
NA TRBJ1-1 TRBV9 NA TGTGCCAGCAGCGTAGAGTTGTGGGCAGAGCACACTGAAGCTTTCTTT CASSVELWAEHTEAFF
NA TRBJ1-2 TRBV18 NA TGTGCCAGCTCCCCCGACAGAAAGTACTACTATGGCTACACCTTC CASSPDRKYYYGYTF
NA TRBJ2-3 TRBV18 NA TGTGCCAGCTCACCGCGCGACTTCTATAGCGAGGATACGCAGTATTTT CASSPRDFYSEDTQYF
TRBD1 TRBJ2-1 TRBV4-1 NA TGCGCCAGCAGCCAAGACAGGGGGCGGAATGAGCAGTTCTTC CASSQDRGRNEQFF
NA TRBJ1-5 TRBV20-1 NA TGCAGTGCTAGACGGCGGTCCCAGCATTTT CSARRRSQHF
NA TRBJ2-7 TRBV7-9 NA TGTGCCAGCAGCTTATACAGGGTGGGCTCCTACGAGCAGTACTTC CASSLYRVGSYEQYF
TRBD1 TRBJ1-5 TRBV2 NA TGTGCCAGCGGGACAGACAATCAGCCCCAGCATTTT CASGTDNQPQHF
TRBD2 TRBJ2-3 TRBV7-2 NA TGTGCCAGCAGCTCGAGCGGGAGGGCCCCAGATACGCAGTATTTT CASSSSGRAPDTQYF
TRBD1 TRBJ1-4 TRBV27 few TGTGCCAGCAGCCAGGACAGGGCTAATGAAAAACTGTTTTTT CASSQDRANEKLFF